Sequencing of this T cell receptor (beta chain) was carried out in a study of blood T cells in healthy people across ages. Concerning this clonotype: What it binds is unknown.

Study-level findings and limits: Getting older went along with TCR beta diversity per million T cells dropping roughly linearly.

CDR3 length: 15 residues. Germline V lookup: CDR1 MNHEY, CDR2 SVGAGI. The V end lost 0 bases, the J end lost 5 bases, and 13 bases lay between the germline ends. The individuals who served as donors were healthy Caucasians living in Russia, aged roughly 6 to 100. Researchers report isolating at least 7 million PBMCs per sample. It was with a sample-barcoded 5' primer and a J-beta primer mix that a second PCR of about 7 to 12 cycles was run. A 12-random-nucleotide template-switch adaptor tagged each cDNA molecule. TCRdb used MiXCR to reprocess the 5' RACE reads, holding one entry per CDR3 protein. The sample lists about 1.8 million distinct CDR3 sequences, less than 50% occurring once.

V usage is TRBV6-5 and J usage is TRBJ2-5; D remains unclear. The sample comprised blood. The receptor was derived from a woman in her forties in good health. The CDR3 sequence: CASSYSVVMRETQYF. In nucleotides, the CDR3 is TGTGCCAGCAGTTACTCGGTTGTTATGAGGGAGACCCAGTACTTC.